The 17 T cell receptor beta chains reported below all come from one sample, sequenced in a study of T cells in Graves' hyperthyroidism and ophthalmopathy. Amplified TCR beta CDR3 regions came from RNA transcripts. The HTBI primer set was used in a first-round RT-PCR of the TCR CDR3. TCRdb redid the calling of the multiplex PCR reads with MiXCR, one entry per CDR3 protein. Of 400,000 to 550,000 distinct CDR3 sequences in the sample, approximately 25% are singletons; the top ten hold 11%. The source material was blood. The receptors here all came from a woman in her twenties or thirties with Graves' ophthalmopathy.

This clonotype has ten or more counts. The V and J genes are TRBV3-1 and TRBJ1-1, with D possibly matching TRBD1 (6 bases). The V end lost 8 bases, the J end lost 5 bases, and 21 bases lay between the germline ends. Germline CDR1 LGHDT, CDR2 YNNKEL (reference sequence). CDR3 length: 15 residues. The CDR3 spells CASGSSIRGWTEAFF. The CDR3 coding sequence is TGTGCCAGCGGAAGTTCAATCAGGGGTTGGACTGAAGCTTTCTTT.

This sequence joins TRBV27 and TRBJ1-1, with unresolved D. The CDR3 contains 14 residues. V was clipped by 5 bases and J by 1 base, with 11 bases between them. CDR1 and CDR2 from the germline V gene are MNHEY and SMNVEV (reference sequence). As DNA, the CDR3 is TGTGCCAGCAGTGATCATCCCTCGAACACTGAAGCTTTCTTT. This codes for CASSDHPSNTEAFF.

This clonotype showed up just a few times. The chain uses TRBV6-2 or TRBV6-3 and TRBJ2-6; D may be TRBD2 (7 bases). Deletions cut 4 bases from V and 4 bases from J, with 20 bases between. This CDR3 has 18 residues. Per the germline V gene, CDR1 is MNHEY and CDR2 is SVGEGT. The CDR3 sequence: CASSSYGTLGGGANVLTF. CDR3 sequence (DNA): TGTGCCAGCAGTTCCTACGGGACATTGGGAGGGGGGGCCAACGTCCTGACTTTC.

A few counts support this clonotype. The chain employs TRBV2 and TRBJ1-5, with 10 nucleotides matching TRBD1. The germline V gene encodes CDR1 SNHLY and CDR2 FYNNEI. Germline trimming cut 6 bases from V and 5 bases from J; bases unmatched to any gene: 7. The CDR3 runs 15 residues. The CDR3 region has the DNA TGTGCCAGCAGCCGTATGGGACAGGGGCATCAGCCCCAGCATTTT. Its protein product is CASSRMGQGHQPQHF.

This chain joins TRBV5-1 and TRBJ1-6; D ambiguous. Germline V gene sequence: CDR1 SGHRS, CDR2 YFSETQ. The V gene lost 0 bases and the J gene lost 8 bases, with 9 bases spanning the gap. This CDR3 contains 14 residues. CDR3 in DNA: TGCGCCAGCAGCTTGGAGCGAAGGGATTCACCCCTCCACTTT. It codes for CASSLERRDSPLHF. Based on the CDR3 plus reference TRBV5-1 and TRBJ1-6, the full variable domain is KAGVTQTPRYLIKTRGQQVTLSCSPISGHRSVSWYQQTPGQGLQFLFEYFSETQRNKGNFPGRFSGRQFSNSRSEMNVSTLELGDSALYLCASSLERRDSPLHFGNGTRLTVT.

This clonotype was detected only a few times. The chain has TRBV27 and TRBJ2-7, with 10 bases matching TRBD2. This CDR3 contains 19 residues. The V gene end was trimmed by 5 bases and the J gene end by 1 base; junction bases not matched to a gene: 17. The V gene's germline CDR1 is MNHEY and CDR2 SMNVEV (reference sequence). The CDR3 sequence: CASSRYPSNSGGPSYEQYF. The DNA of the CDR3 is TGTGCCAGCAGTCGTTACCCCTCGAATAGCGGGGGGCCTTCCTACGAGCAGTACTTC.

This clonotype was detected many times. The chain is built from TRBV12-3 or TRBV12-4 and TRBJ2-2; a possible D gene is TRBD2 (6 bases). The CDR3 spans 14 residues. V dropped 7 bases and J dropped 1 base, with 10 bases sitting between them. The CDR3: CASTWGGNTGELFF. In nucleotides, the CDR3 is TGTGCCAGCACCTGGGGAGGGAACACCGGGGAGCTGTTTTTT.

This clonotype has a count of ten or more. As DNA, the CDR3 is TGCGCCAGCAGCTTGGCCCCTGGGCAGGGACAAGAGACCCAGTACTTC. Translated, it gives CASSLAPGQGQETQYF. The chain uses TRBV5-1 and TRBJ2-5, with a tentative D call TRBD1 (5 bases). Trimming stripped 0 bases from V and 2 bases from J, with 14 bases between. Per the germline V gene, CDR1 is SGHRS and CDR2 is YFSETQ. The CDR3 consists of 16 residues.

This clonotype was counted at least ten times. The chain links TRBV6-1 to TRBJ1-5; 9 positions agree with TRBD1. Per germline, CDR1 MNHNS and CDR2 SASEGT. This CDR3 has 15 residues. V lost 6 bases and J lost 3; bases outside the gene matches: 6. CDR3 coding DNA: TGTGCCAGCAGGCCCGGGACAGGGTTCAATCAGCCCCAGCATTTT. Its protein product is CASRPGTGFNQPQHF.

This clonotype appeared many times. The J gene is TRBJ1-1, the V gene TRBV9; D is ambiguous. The CDR3 extends over 13 amino acids. Germline lookup yields CDR1 SGDLS and CDR2 YYNGEE. The V gene lost 3 bases and the J gene lost 3 bases, with 9 bases spanning the gap. Here the CDR3 reads CASSEASDTEAFF. In nucleotides, the CDR3 is TGTGCCAGCAGCGAGGCCTCGGACACTGAAGCTTTCTTT.

CDR3 residues: CASSVPRNSGELFF. Written as DNA, the CDR3 is TGTGCCAGCAGTGTCCCCAGGAACAGCGGTGAGCTGTTTTTT. The J gene is TRBJ2-2, the V gene TRBV6-1; maybe TRBD2 (5 bases). The V end was cut by 4 bases, the J end by 11 bases, with 17 bases between. The CDR3 consists of 14 residues. In germline, CDR1 is MNHNS, CDR2 SASEGT.

This clonotype was seen repeatedly, ten times or more. This chain joins TRBV20-1 and TRBJ1-1; D is possibly TRBD1 (6 bases). This CDR3 has 14 amino acids. CDR1 and CDR2 from the germline V gene are DFQATT and SNEGSKA (reference sequence). CDR3 in DNA: TGCAGCAGCCCTCTGCAGGGGATGAACACTGAAGCTTTCTTT. Amino acid sequence: CSSPLQGMNTEAFF.

The J gene is TRBJ1-2, the V gene TRBV15; unclear D gene. Germline CDR1 reads LNHNV; CDR2 reads YYDKDF (reference sequence). The length of the CDR3 is 14 residues. V lost 0 bases and J 2 bases, leaving 7 bases between the germline ends. This CDR3 is CATSREARNYGYTF. CDR3 in DNA: TGTGCCACCAGCAGAGAGGCGAGGAACTATGGCTACACCTTC.

This clonotype was seen at least ten times. The CDR3 coding sequence is TGTGCCACCACCCGGTCGTATGATGGCTACACCTTC. This codes for CATTRSYDGYTF. The V call is TRBV2, the J call TRBJ1-2; D ambiguous. Germline-derived CDR1 and CDR2 are SNHLY and FYNNEI. Trimming pared 10 bases from V and 6 bases from J, leaving 15 bases between. CDR3 length equals 12 residues.

V and J are TRBV7-3 and TRBJ2-2; 9 nucleotides agree with TRBD1. The germline CDR1 and CDR2 sequences are SGHTA and FQGTGA. The CDR3 is 14 residues long. The ends lost 11 bases at V and 5 bases at J; junction bases unmatched: 9. DNA of the CDR3: TGTGCCTCACAACAGGGGGCCAGGACCGGGGAGCTGTTTTTT. Its translation is CASQQGARTGELFF.

Concerning this clonotype itself: A much larger clone differs by one base, so this may be a read error. The CDR3 protein is CASSITDRGLYYERYF. The DNA of the CDR3 is TGTGCCAGCAGCATCACCGACAGGGGCCTTTACTACGAGCGGTACTTC. The rearrangement uses TRBV7-8 and TRBJ2-7; TRBD1 aligns across 8 bases. Germline V gene sequence: CDR1 SGHVS, CDR2 FQNEAQ. The CDR3 runs 16 residues.

In its sample, this clonotype was seen many times. The chain links TRBV28 to TRBJ1-5; 8 bases are a match to TRBD1. The CDR3 is 17 residues long. Germline-derived CDR1 and CDR2 are MDHEN and SYDVKM. J gave up 0 bases and V 6 bases, and 10 bases lay outside the gene matches. DNA for the CDR3: TGTGCCAGCAGGCTTAACAGGGGGGGAATTAGCAATCAGCCCCAGCATTTT. Translation gives CASRLNRGGISNQPQHF. Based on the CDR3 plus reference TRBV28 and TRBJ1-5, the full variable domain is DVKVTQSSRYLVKRTGEKVFLECVQDMDHENMFWYRQDPGLGLRLIYFSYDVKMKEKGDIPEGYSVSREKKERFSLILESASTNQTSMYLCASRLNRGGISNQPQHFGDGTRLSIL.